Following are 14 T cell receptor beta chains from one sample sequenced in a study of TIL therapy for anti-PD-1-resistant metastatic lung cancer (dated by TCRdb to 2020 to 2022). The time point label corresponds to: pre-treatment sample, taken before nivolumab and TIL therapy. Baseline tumor samples were excised metastases, mostly pleural nodules or supraclavicular lymph nodes, from the same resection used to grow TIL. Using bias-controlled multiplex PCR with the immunoSEQ v3 hsTCRB kit, the TCR beta CDR3 regions were amplified from genomic DNA. In its TCRdb copy, this immuneACCESS table keeps in-frame sequences only and misses some clones. Where compared with another copy, unresolved V genes explain less than half of these, and the others have no known cause. This sample is represented by more than 20,000 clones; approximately 72% of them were singletons. Approximately 7% of the sample lies in the top ten.

The source material was tumor tissue, sampled at baseline. The origin of the receptors is a person between 25 and 80 years old with non-small cell lung cancer.

This rearrangement joins TRBV7-3 to TRBJ2-2; TRBD1 matches 7 bases. This CDR3 comprises 14 residues. CDR1 SGHTA and CDR2 FQGTGA come from the germline V gene. V lost 6 bases, J lost 2 bases, and 3 bases stayed unmatched. CDR3 protein: CASRKGGNTGELFF. CDR3 in DNA: TGTGCCAGCAGAAAAGGGGGCAACACCGGGGAGCTGTTTTTT.

This clone has a handful of counts. This rearrangement joins TRBV19 to TRBJ2-1; tentative D call: TRBD1 (6 bases). Trimming cost V 0 bases and J 10 bases, with 10 bases left between them. Germline assignment: CDR1 LNHDA and CDR2 SQIVND (reference sequence). The CDR3 has 13 residues. CDR3 loop: CASSIDAGAEQFF. The CDR3 bases are TGTGCCAGTAGTATAGATGCAGGGGCCGAGCAGTTCTTC.

J is TRBJ2-5 and V is TRBV14, with 12 bases lining up with TRBD1. Trimming cost V 5 bases and J 4 bases; bases outside gene matches: 11. The CDR3 is 17 residues long. CDR1 is SGHDN and CDR2 is FVKESK in the germline V gene. The DNA of the CDR3 is TGTGCCAGCAGCGTATGGGGACAGGGGGCGAGTAGAGAGACCCAGTACTTC. It encodes CASSVWGQGASRETQYF.

The CDR3 loop is CASSGGVGTEAFF. The CDR3 DNA reads TGTGCCAGCAGTGGGGGCGTCGGCACTGAAGCTTTCTTT. The chain joins TRBV6-1 to TRBJ1-1; D is perhaps TRBD1 (5 bases). The CDR3 runs 13 residues. The V gene's germline CDR1 is MNHNS and CDR2 SASEGT. V lost 4 bases and J 4 bases, leaving 10 bases between the germline ends.

Note on this clone: The sample carries other DNA sequences with the same CDR3. V gene TRBV28 combines with J gene TRBJ2-7; unclear D gene. This CDR3 is 11 amino acids long. The germline gives CDR1 MDHEN, CDR2 SYDVKM. Trimming removed 2 bases from V and 2 bases from J, with 1 base in between. The CDR3 DNA reads TGTGCCAGCAGTTTAGCCTACGAGCAGTACTTC. It is translated as CASSLAYEQYF.

On this clone itself: Other DNA sequences in this specimen translate into the identical CDR3. This chain connects TRBV5-4 to TRBJ2-7, with 9 bases that match TRBD1. The germline V gene encodes CDR1 SGHNT and CDR2 YYREEE (reference sequence). Germline trimming cut 4 bases from V and 2 bases from J; bases unmatched to any gene: 7. The CDR3 loop spans 15 amino acids. DNA of the CDR3: TGTGCCAGCAGCCCAGGGACAGGGACCGCCTACGAGCAGTACTTC. Amino acids: CASSPGTGTAYEQYF.

The CDR3, as DNA: TGTGCCAGCAGTGGGGGACGGAACACCATATATTTT. It specifies CASSGGRNTIYF. The chain couples TRBV2 to TRBJ1-3, with TRBD1 as a possible D gene (5 bases). With 4 bases removed from V and 7 bases from J, the gap between germline ends came to 8 bases. This CDR3 contains 12 residues. The germline gives CDR1 SNHLY, CDR2 FYNNEI.

The genes are TRBV19 and TRBJ1-5; TRBD1 is a possible D gene (6 bases). The CDR3 extends over 15 amino acids. Per germline, CDR1 LNHDA and CDR2 SQIVND (reference sequence). The V and J ends lost 4 bases and 2 bases respectively, with 12 bases between them. The CDR3 region is CASSRGARGNQPQHF. For the CDR3, the DNA is TGTGCCAGTAGTAGGGGGGCGCGAGGCAATCAGCCCCAGCATTTT.

The rearrangement joins TRBV7-2 to TRBJ2-3; 10 bases are shared with TRBD2. Germline V lookup: CDR1 SGHTA, CDR2 FQGNSA. The ends lost 3 bases at V and 3 bases at J; junction bases unmatched: 6. The CDR3 loop spans 16 amino acids. CDR3 nucleotides: TGTGCCAGCAGCTTGACCGGGACTAGCGCGACAGATACGCAGTATTTT. Protein product: CASSLTGTSATDTQYF.

This clone was recorded only once. The chain combines TRBV7-9 with TRBJ2-7; D is perhaps TRBD1 (6 bases). Germline assignment: CDR1 SEHNR and CDR2 FQNEAQ (reference sequence). This CDR3 comprises 16 residues. The V and J ends lost 6 bases and 3 bases respectively, with 21 bases between them. The CDR3 spells CASRGLGGQFIYEQYF. In DNA, the CDR3 is TGTGCCAGCAGAGGGCTAGGGGGTCAGTTTATCTACGAGCAGTACTTC.

The sample holds a few counts of this clone. The chain combines TRBV5-1 with TRBJ2-1, with 8 bases fitting TRBD1. The germline V gene encodes CDR1 SGHRS and CDR2 YFSETQ. The CDR3 spans 13 residues. The V gene end was trimmed by 6 bases and the J gene end by 4 bases; junction bases not matched to a gene: 3. Here the CDR3 reads CASKGTGYNEQFF. In nucleotides, the CDR3 is TGCGCCAGCAAGGGGACAGGATACAATGAGCAGTTCTTC.

V and J are TRBV5-1 and TRBJ2-1; a possible D gene is TRBD2 (6 bases). V was trimmed by 4 bases and J by 10 bases, leaving 18 bases between them. Germline V gives CDR1 SGHRS, CDR2 YFSETQ. The CDR3 is 14 residues long. CDR3 amino acids: CASSLPGEQREQFF. For the CDR3, the DNA is TGCGCCAGCAGCCTACCGGGAGAGCAACGGGAGCAGTTCTTC.

The chain recombines TRBV9 with TRBJ1-6; 7 bases fit TRBD1. V lost 0 bases and J lost 9; bases outside the gene matches: 6. CDR1 is SGDLS and CDR2 is YYNGEE in the germline V gene. The CDR3 consists of 15 residues. CDR3 residues: CASSVEGQVVSPLHF. The CDR3 coding sequence is TGTGCCAGCAGCGTAGAAGGACAGGTGGTTTCACCCCTCCACTTT.

The V and J genes are TRBV19 and TRBJ1-1, with D possibly being TRBD1 (6 bases). This CDR3 comprises 14 residues. Germline CDR1 is LNHDA and CDR2 is SQIVND (reference sequence). Trimming took off 6 bases at V and 4 bases at J, with 15 bases between the two ends. Here the CDR3 DNA reads TGTGCCAGTAGCCAACAGGGTGGTTTCACTGAAGCTTTCTTT. As protein: CASSQQGGFTEAFF.